A selection of T cell receptor beta chains follows, all from one sample in a study of control samples from healthy donors and cancer patients. Libraries were prepared by immunoSEQ multiplex PCR; TCRdb keeps only in-frame clonotypes and omits some of them. The sample holds under 55,000 clones; about four fifths are singletons and the top ten take 9.5% to 13%. The specimen sequenced was blood. The receptors were sampled from a man aged 65 to 79 in good health. The CDR3 runs from the conserved cysteine through the conserved F or W. Each record gives: CDR3 length, D gene, V gene, J gene, clone size, CDR3 protein, CDR3 DNA. D genes are given only for firm matches. Clone size is not always given. Where it is, it says once, few, many or a class for expanded clones.

length: 15
D: NA
V: TRBV3-1/TRBV3-2
J: TRBJ1-1
size: NA
CDR3: CASSPSTPRNTEAFF
DNA: TGTGCCAGCAGCCCATCGACACCTAGGAACACTGAAGCTTTCTTT

length: 17
D: TRBD1
V: TRBV30
J: TRBJ2-2
size: NA
CDR3: CAWSPQFGQGLTGELFF
DNA: TGTGCCTGGAGTCCACAATTTGGACAGGGTTTGACCGGGGAGCTGTTTTTT

length: 13
D: NA
V: TRBV11-2
J: TRBJ1-1
size: NA
CDR3: CASSLDLGGEAFF
DNA: TGTGCCAGCAGCTTAGATTTGGGGGGGGAAGCTTTCTTT

length: 19
D: TRBD2
V: TRBV5-1
J: TRBJ2-2
size: NA
CDR3: CASSSAGRGGSAFTGELFF
DNA: TGCGCCAGCAGCTCCGCGGGGCGGGGGGGCTCCGCCTTTACCGGGGAGCTGTTTTTT

length: 15
D: TRBD1
V: TRBV24-1
J: TRBJ1-1
size: NA
CDR3: CATSDSSGGNTEAFF
DNA: TGTGCCACCAGTGATTCCTCAGGGGGGAACACTGAAGCTTTCTTT

length: 13
D: NA
V: TRBV27
J: TRBJ1-1
size: NA
CDR3: CASSLTGFTEAFF
DNA: TGTGCCAGCAGTTTAACAGGGTTCACTGAAGCTTTCTTT

length: 15
D: NA
V: TRBV5-1
J: TRBJ2-2
size: NA
CDR3: CASSFRTRRDGELFF
DNA: TGCGCCAGCAGTTTCCGGACGAGGCGGGACGGGGAGCTGTTTTTT

length: 12
D: NA
V: TRBV5-1
J: TRBJ1-5
size: NA
CDR3: CASSASRGPQHF
DNA: TGCGCCAGCAGCGCCTCCAGGGGGCCCCAGCATTTT

length: 13
D: NA
V: TRBV7-8
J: TRBJ1-1
size: NA
CDR3: CASSLDRNTEAFF
DNA: TGTGCCAGCAGCTTAGACCGGAACACTGAAGCTTTCTTT

length: 18
D: TRBD2
V: TRBV9
J: TRBJ2-1
size: NA
CDR3: CASSTPLGTSGSYNEQFF
DNA: TGTGCCAGCAGCACGCCACTGGGGACTAGCGGCTCCTACAATGAGCAGTTCTTC

length: 13
D: TRBD1
V: TRBV7-9
J: TRBJ1-2
size: medium-sized
CDR3: CASSVQGAVGYTF
DNA: TGTGCCAGCAGCGTCCAGGGGGCGGTTGGCTACACCTTC

length: 14
D: NA
V: TRBV5-1
J: TRBJ2-5
size: NA
CDR3: CASSPDSPEETQYF
DNA: TGCGCCAGCAGCCCGGACAGCCCCGAAGAGACCCAGTACTTC

length: 16
D: TRBD1
V: TRBV7-6
J: TRBJ2-3
size: NA
CDR3: CASSLAPDRVPNTQYF
DNA: TGTGCCAGCAGCTTAGCCCCCGACAGGGTTCCTAATACGCAGTATTTT

length: 13
D: TRBD1
V: TRBV18
J: TRBJ1-4
size: NA
CDR3: CAGAGQNNEKLFF
DNA: TGTGCCGGCGCGGGACAGAATAATGAAAAACTGTTTTTT

length: 16
D: TRBD1
V: TRBV4-1
J: TRBJ2-4
size: once
CDR3: CASSHATDRGKYIQYF
DNA: TGCGCCAGCAGCCATGCAACGGACAGGGGGAAGTACATTCAGTACTTC

length: 15
D: TRBD1
V: TRBV27
J: TRBJ2-2
size: NA
CDR3: CASRAPGQGAGELFF
DNA: TGTGCCAGCCGGGCCCCGGGACAGGGTGCCGGGGAGCTGTTTTTT

length: 15
D: NA
V: TRBV28
J: TRBJ1-6
size: NA
CDR3: CASSLALGGASPLHF
DNA: TGTGCCAGCAGTTTGGCGCTCGGGGGAGCTTCACCCCTCCACTTT

length: 16
D: NA
V: TRBV6-1
J: TRBJ1-4
size: NA
CDR3: CASSDLFGQTNEKLFF
DNA: TGTGCCAGCAGTGACCTGTTCGGACAGACTAATGAAAAACTGTTTTTT